This TCR beta chain was profiled in a study of molecular identifiers for immune sequencing clone quantification. The J segment lost 0 bases and the V segment lost 3 bases, leaving 10 bases of the junction unmatched. The V gene's germline CDR1 is SGHRS and CDR2 YFSETQ. The CDR3 covers 17 residues. Libraries for naive CD8 T cells, which were made from approximately 22,000 to 940,000 sorted cells, drew on 10%, 30% or 50% of the RNA. This clonotype is hyperexpanded in the sample. Using its own MiXCR run on the PCR reads, TCRdb lists one record per CDR3 protein. Of 100,000 or so distinct CDR3 sequences listed, over 30% are singletons.

This TCR derives from a human donor in good health. Some libraries in this study had Jurkat cell RNA spiked in. The material sequenced was naive CD8+ T cells from blood, with Jurkat cell RNA spiked in. The subset is: FACS-sorted CD8+CD4-CCR7+CD45RA+ naive T cells. The chain recombines TRBV5-1 with TRBJ2-7; TRBD1 agrees at 9 bases. CDR3 nucleotide sequence: TGCGCCAGCAGCTGGACCTCCGGACAGGGGTACTCCTACGAGCAGTACTTC. Its translation is CASSWTSGQGYSYEQYF.